Following are 16 T cell receptor beta chains from one sample sequenced in a study of patients and donors after allogeneic stem cell transplantation. TCRdb itself ran the RT-PCR reads through MiXCR, one entry per CDR3 protein. The data show roughly 230,000 distinct CDR3 sequences, approximately 14% seen once. Material for sequencing was blood, either unsorted or a sorted T cell fraction (not recorded which). Receptors were obtained from a human donor who was either an allogeneic HSCT recipient or a stem cell or donor lymphocyte infusion donor (not recorded which). It is not recorded whose cells these are; they may come from a transplant donor.

This clonotype showed up many times. This chain joins TRBV5-1 and TRBJ2-1; TRBD2 matches at 8 bases. The CDR3 runs 15 residues. The germline V gene has CDR1 SGHRS and CDR2 YFSETQ. V gave up 6 bases and J gave up 4 bases; unmatched junction bases: 9. The CDR3 coding sequence is TGCGCCAGCAAACGGCGGGGGGCGACTTACAATGAGCAGTTCTTC. Amino acid sequence: CASKRRGATYNEQFF. Combining the CDR3 with reference TRBV5-1 and TRBJ2-1 gives the whole variable domain KAGVTQTPRYLIKTRGQQVTLSCSPISGHRSVSWYQQTPGQGLQFLFEYFSETQRNKGNFPGRFSGRQFSNSRSEMNVSTLELGDSALYLCASKRRGATYNEQFFGPGTRLTVL.

This clonotype was seen only a few times. This chain connects TRBV6-1 to TRBJ1-1; the match to TRBD1 covers 9 bases. The V and J ends lost 6 bases and 0 bases, in that order; junction bases with no gene match: 8. Per germline, CDR1 MNHNS and CDR2 SASEGT. The CDR3 consists of 16 residues. This chain's CDR3 is CASSRGQGWLNTEAFF. In nucleotides, the CDR3 is TGTGCCAGCAGCCGTGGACAGGGGTGGTTGAACACTGAAGCTTTCTTT.

This clonotype showed up many times. The J gene is TRBJ2-2, the V gene TRBV6-1; 8 bases are a match to TRBD2. V trimming: 2 bases; J trimming: 3 bases; junction bases outside the gene matches: 2. CDR1 is MNHNS and CDR2 is SASEGT in the germline V gene. CDR3 size: 15 residues. The CDR3 loop reads CASSEPSGYTGELFF. Here the CDR3 DNA reads TGTGCCAGCAGTGAACCTAGCGGGTACACCGGGGAGCTGTTTTTT.

This clonotype has a handful of counts. The V gene is TRBV30, the J gene TRBJ1-4; D is possibly TRBD1 (6 bases). CDR3 length: 14 residues. The germline V gene has CDR1 GTSNPN and CDR2 SVGIG (reference sequence). Trimming took 4 bases from V and 6 from J, leaving 15 bases between them. The CDR3 protein is CAWTPRGAYEKLFF. CDR3 bases: TGTGCCTGGACGCCTCGGGGGGCCTATGAAAAACTGTTTTTT. Supplemented by reference TRBV30 and TRBJ1-4, the full variable domain reads SQTIHQWPATLVQPVGSPLSLECTVEGTSNPNLYWYRQAAGRGLQLLFYSVGIGQISSEVPQNLSASRPQDRQFILSSKKLLLSDSGFYLCAWTPRGAYEKLFFGSGTQLSVL.

The V gene is TRBV9, the J gene TRBJ2-1; 9 nucleotides match TRBD2. This CDR3 is built from 17 residues. Trimming cost V 2 bases and J 4 bases; bases outside gene matches: 10. Germline V gene data show CDR1 as SGDLS and CDR2 as YYNGEE. The CDR3 loop is CASSVSLPGLAYNEQFF. DNA of the CDR3: TGTGCCAGCAGCGTCTCCTTACCGGGACTAGCTTACAATGAGCAGTTCTTC.

This clonotype was detected ten times or more. This chain connects TRBV24-1 to TRBJ1-2; 7 nucleotides align to TRBD1. This CDR3 comprises 16 residues. Germline CDR1 is KGHDR and CDR2 is SFDVKD. The ends lost 3 bases at V and 2 bases at J; junction bases unmatched: 8. The CDR3 DNA sequence: TGTGCCACCAGTGATCCACGGACAGGCCTGAACTATGGCTACACCTTC. Its translation is CATSDPRTGLNYGYTF.

This clonotype was counted between two and nine times. This chain joins TRBV4-3 and TRBJ1-4; 8 bases fit TRBD1. The length of the CDR3 is 16 residues. In germline, CDR1 is LGHNA, CDR2 YSLEER. V lost 1 base, J lost 7 bases, and 8 bases stayed unmatched. DNA of the CDR3: TGCGCCAGCAGCCAAGGGGGCAGGGGGCGAGGTGAAAAACTGTTTTTT. It codes for CASSQGGRGRGEKLFF.

The J gene is TRBJ2-2, the V gene TRBV6-1; D unclear. This CDR3 has 14 residues. Germline V gene data show CDR1 as MNHNS and CDR2 as SASEGT. Deletions cut 3 bases from V and 6 bases from J, with 11 bases between. CDR3 sequence: CASSELSGAGELFF. DNA for the CDR3: TGTGCCAGCAGTGAGCTGTCGGGTGCCGGGGAGCTGTTTTTT.

The J gene is TRBJ2-7, the V gene TRBV5-5; D is undetermined. The CDR3 is made up of 15 amino acids. V dropped 4 bases and J dropped 2 bases, with 16 bases sitting between them. Germline V gene data show CDR1 as SGHKS and CDR2 as YYEKEE (reference sequence). The CDR3 sequence: CASSNHPGPTYEQYF. The CDR3 bases are TGTGCCAGCAGCAACCACCCGGGCCCTACCTACGAGCAGTACTTC.

This clonotype was counted a few times. The chain carries TRBV11-3 and TRBJ1-2; 11 positions agree with TRBD1. This CDR3 region has 15 residues. V gave up 5 bases and J gave up 5 bases; unmatched junction bases: 7. The germline V gene has CDR1 SGHNT and CDR2 YENEEA. CDR3 coding DNA: TGTGCCAGCAGCGACGGACAGGGGGCTTGGTATGGCTACACCTTC. Its protein product is CASSDGQGAWYGYTF.

The chain combines TRBV6-4 with TRBJ2-2; D is unclear. Germline CDR1 reads MRHNA; CDR2 reads SNTAGT. Trimming removed 2 bases from V and 1 base from J, with 2 bases in between. CDR3 length: 13 residues. The CDR3 sequence: CASSDGNTGELFF. DNA for the CDR3: TGTGCCAGCAGTGACGGGAACACCGGGGAGCTGTTTTTT.

The chain has TRBV20-1 and TRBJ1-5; D remains ambiguous. Germline V CDR1 and CDR2: DFQATT, SNEGSKA (reference sequence). V lost 0 bases and J 0 bases, leaving 6 bases between the germline ends. The CDR3 has 14 residues. DNA of the CDR3: TGCAGTGCTAGAGAACCATATAGCAATCAGCCCCAGCATTTT. Amino acid sequence: CSAREPYSNQPQHF.

This clonotype appeared a few times. V and J are TRBV28 and TRBJ2-1, with TRBD1 matching 8 bases. The CDR3 consists of 15 residues. V shed 6 bases and J 4 bases; nucleotides not matched to a gene: 8. Germline lookup yields CDR1 MDHEN and CDR2 SYDVKM. As DNA, the CDR3 is TGTGCCAGCAGACTTCCGGGACAGGCTTACAATGAGCAGTTCTTC. Amino acid sequence: CASRLPGQAYNEQFF. Together with reference TRBV28 and TRBJ2-1, the CDR3 gives the full variable domain: DVKVTQSSRYLVKRTGEKVFLECVQDMDHENMFWYRQDPGLGLRLIYFSYDVKMKEKGDIPEGYSVSREKKERFSLILESASTNQTSMYLCASRLPGQAYNEQFFGPGTRLTVL.

In its sample, this clonotype was seen a few times. The V call is TRBV4-1, the J call TRBJ2-2, with a possible D match to TRBD1 (6 bases). The V end lost 1 base, the J end lost 7 bases, and 10 bases lay between the germline ends. The CDR3 is 14 amino acids. Germline V CDR1 and CDR2: MGHRA, YSYEKL. For the CDR3, the DNA is TGCGCCAGCAGCCAAGTGGGGGCGGACGGGGAGCTGTTTTTT. Encoded protein: CASSQVGADGELFF.

This clonotype was seen more than once but under ten times. The chain combines TRBV20-1 with TRBJ1-4, with TRBD1 matching 10 bases. The junction had 1 base not matched to a gene; V was cut back by 4 bases and J by 8 bases. This CDR3 contains 12 residues. Looked up from germline, CDR1 is DFQATT and CDR2 is SNEGSKA (reference sequence). The chain's CDR3 is CSAKGQGEKLFF. In DNA, the CDR3 is TGCAGTGCTAAGGGACAGGGGGAAAAACTGTTTTTT.

This clonotype was observed a few times. This chain connects TRBV6-1 to TRBJ2-7, with TRBD2 as a possible D gene (6 bases). Deletions cut 5 bases from V and 4 bases from J, with 18 bases between. Germline-derived CDR1 and CDR2 are MNHNS and SASEGT. The CDR3 covers 15 residues. The chain's CDR3 is CASSRGSGVSYEQYF. CDR3 coding DNA: TGTGCCAGCAGTCGGGGATCGGGAGTATCGTACGAGCAGTACTTC.